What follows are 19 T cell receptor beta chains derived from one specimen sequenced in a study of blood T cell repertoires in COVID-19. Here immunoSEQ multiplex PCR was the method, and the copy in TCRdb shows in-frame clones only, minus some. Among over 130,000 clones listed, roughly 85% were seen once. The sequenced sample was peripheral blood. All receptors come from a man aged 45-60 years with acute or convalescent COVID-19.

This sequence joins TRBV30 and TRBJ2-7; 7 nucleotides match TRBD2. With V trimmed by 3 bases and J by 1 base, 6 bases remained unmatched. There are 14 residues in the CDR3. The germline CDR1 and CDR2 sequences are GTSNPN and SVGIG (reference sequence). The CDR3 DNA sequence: TGTGCCTGGAGGTGGGGGGGAGGGTCCTACGAGCAGTACTTC. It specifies CAWRWGGGSYEQYF.

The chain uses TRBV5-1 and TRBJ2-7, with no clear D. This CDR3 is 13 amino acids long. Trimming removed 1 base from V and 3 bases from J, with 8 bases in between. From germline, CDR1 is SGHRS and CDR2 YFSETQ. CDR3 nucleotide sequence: TGCGCCAGCAGCTTGAGAACAAACTACGAGCAGTACTTC. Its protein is CASSLRTNYEQYF.

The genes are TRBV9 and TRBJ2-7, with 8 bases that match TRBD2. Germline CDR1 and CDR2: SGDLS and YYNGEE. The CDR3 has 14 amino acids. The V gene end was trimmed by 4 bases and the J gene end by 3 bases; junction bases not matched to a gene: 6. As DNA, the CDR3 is TGTGCCAGCAGCCGGAGCGGGGGAGACTACGAGCAGTACTTC. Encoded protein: CASSRSGGDYEQYF.

CDR3: CASNPGGLGQPQHF. CDR3 DNA: TGTGCCAGCAACCCAGGGGGGCTTGGACAGCCCCAGCATTTT. The chain links TRBV28 to TRBJ1-5; 7 bases are a match to TRBD1. The CDR3 extends over 14 amino acids. The junction had 10 bases not matched to a gene; V was cut back by 7 bases and J by 7 bases. Germline V lookup: CDR1 MDHEN, CDR2 SYDVKM. The entire variable domain, with the rest obtained from reference TRBV28 and TRBJ1-5, is as follows: DVKVTQSSRYLVKRTGEKVFLECVQDMDHENMFWYRQDPGLGLRLIYFSYDVKMKEKGDIPEGYSVSREKKERFSLILESASTNQTSMYLCASNPGGLGQPQHFGDGTRLSIL.

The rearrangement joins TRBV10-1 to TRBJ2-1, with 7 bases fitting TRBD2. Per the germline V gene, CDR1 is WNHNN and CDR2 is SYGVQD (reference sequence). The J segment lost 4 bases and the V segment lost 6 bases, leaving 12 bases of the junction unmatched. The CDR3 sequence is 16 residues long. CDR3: CASSEVAGPSYNEQFF. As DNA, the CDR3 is TGCGCCAGCAGCGAAGTAGCGGGCCCATCTTACAATGAGCAGTTCTTC.

The CDR3 bases are TGTGCCAGCGGCGAGACAGATAGCAATCAGCCCCAGCATTTT. Translation: CASGETDSNQPQHF. The rearrangement joins TRBV28 to TRBJ1-5, with D possibly matching TRBD1 (5 bases). Germline V CDR1 and CDR2: MDHEN, SYDVKM. The CDR3 has 14 residues. The V end was cut by 8 bases, the J end by 0 bases, with 11 bases between.

The CDR3 region has the DNA TGTGCCAGCAGTTCCTCCGGTTATGTATACAATGAGCAGTTCTTC. Residues: CASSSSGYVYNEQFF. This chain connects TRBV28 to TRBJ2-1; D gene uncertain. Trimming left V 4 bases short and J 4 bases short, with 14 bases between. The germline V gene has CDR1 MDHEN and CDR2 SYDVKM. The CDR3 consists of 15 residues. The whole variable domain, filled in from reference TRBV28 and TRBJ2-1, reads DVKVTQSSRYLVKRTGEKVFLECVQDMDHENMFWYRQDPGLGLRLIYFSYDVKMKEKGDIPEGYSVSREKKERFSLILESASTNQTSMYLCASSSSGYVYNEQFFGPGTRLTVL.

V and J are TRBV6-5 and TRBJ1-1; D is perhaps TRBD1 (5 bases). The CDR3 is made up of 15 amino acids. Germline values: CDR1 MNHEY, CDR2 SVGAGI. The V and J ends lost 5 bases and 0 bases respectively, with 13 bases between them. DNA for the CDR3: TGTGCCAGCAGTCCCGCGGGGGAGATGAACACTGAAGCTTTCTTT. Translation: CASSPAGEMNTEAFF.

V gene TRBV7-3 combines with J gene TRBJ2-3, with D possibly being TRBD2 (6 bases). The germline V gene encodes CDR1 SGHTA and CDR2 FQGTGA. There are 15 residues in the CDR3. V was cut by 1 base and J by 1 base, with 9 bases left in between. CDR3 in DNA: TGTGCCAGCAGCTTAATGGCTAGCGGCACAGATACGCAGTATTTT. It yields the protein CASSLMASGTDTQYF.

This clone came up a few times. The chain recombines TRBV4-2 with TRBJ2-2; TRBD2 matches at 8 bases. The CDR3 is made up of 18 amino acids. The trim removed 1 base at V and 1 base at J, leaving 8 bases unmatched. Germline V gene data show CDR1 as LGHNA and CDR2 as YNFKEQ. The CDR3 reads CASSQGTVAGMNTGELFF. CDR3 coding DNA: TGTGCCAGCAGCCAAGGGACCGTAGCGGGGATGAACACCGGGGAGCTGTTTTTT.

CDR3 nucleotides: TGTGCCAGCAGCCAAGGACAGGGGTCAGAGACCCAGTACTTC. This gives the protein CASSQGQGSETQYF. The gene calls are TRBV4-2 and TRBJ2-5, with 8 bases fitting TRBD1. V trimming: 1 base; J trimming: 4 bases; junction bases outside the gene matches: 2. The germline V gene has CDR1 LGHNA and CDR2 YNFKEQ. The CDR3 covers 14 residues.

The CDR3 DNA follows: TGTGCCAGCAGCCAAGATGGGACAAGCCCCCAAGAGACCCAGTACTTC. Translation gives CASSQDGTSPQETQYF. V is TRBV4-2 and J is TRBJ2-5, with a weak D call TRBD1 (6 bases). Germline loops: CDR1 LGHNA, CDR2 YNFKEQ. The length of the CDR3 is 16 residues. The V end lost 0 bases, the J end lost 1 base, and 12 bases lay between the germline ends.

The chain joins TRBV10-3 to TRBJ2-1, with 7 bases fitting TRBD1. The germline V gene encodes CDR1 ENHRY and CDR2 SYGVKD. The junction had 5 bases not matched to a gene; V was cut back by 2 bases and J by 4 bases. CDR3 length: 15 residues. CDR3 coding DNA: TGTGCCATCAGTGAGGGGGACAGCGGATACAATGAGCAGTTCTTC. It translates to CAISEGDSGYNEQFF.

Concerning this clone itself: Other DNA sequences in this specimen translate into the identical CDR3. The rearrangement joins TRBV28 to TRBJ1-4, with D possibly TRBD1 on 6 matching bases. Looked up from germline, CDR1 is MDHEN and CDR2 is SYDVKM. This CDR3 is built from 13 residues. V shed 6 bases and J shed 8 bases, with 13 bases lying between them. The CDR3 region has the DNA TGTGCCAGCAGACTACAGGGTGGCGAAAAACTGTTTTTT. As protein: CASRLQGGEKLFF.

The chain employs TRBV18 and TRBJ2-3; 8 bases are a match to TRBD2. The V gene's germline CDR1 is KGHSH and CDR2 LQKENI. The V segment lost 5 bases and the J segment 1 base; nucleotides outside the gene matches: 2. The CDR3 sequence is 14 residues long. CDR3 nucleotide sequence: TGTGCCAGCTCATTTAGCGGGGGCACAGATACGCAGTATTTT. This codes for CASSFSGGTDTQYF.

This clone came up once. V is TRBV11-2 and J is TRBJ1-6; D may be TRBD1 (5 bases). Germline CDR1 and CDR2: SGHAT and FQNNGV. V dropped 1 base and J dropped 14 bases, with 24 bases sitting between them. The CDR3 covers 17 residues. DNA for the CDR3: TGTGCCAGCAGCTTAGTTTTGGGGCCCTCAGGGCCGGTCGCCCTCCACTTT. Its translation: CASSLVLGPSGPVALHF.

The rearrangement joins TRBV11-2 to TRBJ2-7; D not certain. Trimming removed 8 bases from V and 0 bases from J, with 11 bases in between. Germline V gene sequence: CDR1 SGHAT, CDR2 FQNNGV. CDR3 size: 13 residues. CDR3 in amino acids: CASSHYSSYEQYF. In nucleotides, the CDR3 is TGTGCCAGCTCTCATTACAGCTCCTACGAGCAGTACTTC.

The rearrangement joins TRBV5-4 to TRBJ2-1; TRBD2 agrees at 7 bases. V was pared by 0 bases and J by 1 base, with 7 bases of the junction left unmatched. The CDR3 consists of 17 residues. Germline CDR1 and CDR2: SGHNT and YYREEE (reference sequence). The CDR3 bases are TGTGCCAGCAGCTTGGGCGGGGGAGGCCCTTCCTACAATGAGCAGTTCTTC. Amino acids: CASSLGGGGPSYNEQFF.

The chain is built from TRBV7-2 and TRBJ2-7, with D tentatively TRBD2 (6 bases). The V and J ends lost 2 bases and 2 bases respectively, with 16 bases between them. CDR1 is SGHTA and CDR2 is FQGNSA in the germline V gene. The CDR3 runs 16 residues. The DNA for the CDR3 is TGTGCCAGCAGCTTACGGGCCCAGGGACTTACCTACGAGCAGTACTTC. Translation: CASSLRAQGLTYEQYF. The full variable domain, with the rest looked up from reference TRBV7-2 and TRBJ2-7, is GAGVSQSPSNKVTEKGKDVELRCDPISGHTALYWYRQSLGQGLEFLIYFQGNSAPDKSGLPSDRFSAERTGGSVSTLTIQRTQQEDSAVYLCASSLRAQGLTYEQYFGPGTRLTVT.